This T cell receptor (beta chain) was retrieved from a study of control samples from healthy donors and cancer patients. Per germline, CDR1 SEHNR and CDR2 FQNEAQ (reference sequence). This CDR3 has 15 residues. The germline V and J ends were trimmed by 5 bases and 3 bases, with 16 bases remaining between them. Assay: immunoSEQ multiplex PCR; the TCRdb copy retains only in-frame clones and omits some. The data hold about 86,000 clones, with 94% observed a single time. This receptor was identified in a woman aged 18 to 35 in good health. The V call is TRBV7-9, the J call TRBJ1-1; D is uncertain. Sequenced: blood. CDR3 protein: CASSPIRRWDTEAFF. As DNA, the CDR3 is TGTGCCAGCAGCCCGATCCGCAGGTGGGACACTGAAGCTTTCTTT.